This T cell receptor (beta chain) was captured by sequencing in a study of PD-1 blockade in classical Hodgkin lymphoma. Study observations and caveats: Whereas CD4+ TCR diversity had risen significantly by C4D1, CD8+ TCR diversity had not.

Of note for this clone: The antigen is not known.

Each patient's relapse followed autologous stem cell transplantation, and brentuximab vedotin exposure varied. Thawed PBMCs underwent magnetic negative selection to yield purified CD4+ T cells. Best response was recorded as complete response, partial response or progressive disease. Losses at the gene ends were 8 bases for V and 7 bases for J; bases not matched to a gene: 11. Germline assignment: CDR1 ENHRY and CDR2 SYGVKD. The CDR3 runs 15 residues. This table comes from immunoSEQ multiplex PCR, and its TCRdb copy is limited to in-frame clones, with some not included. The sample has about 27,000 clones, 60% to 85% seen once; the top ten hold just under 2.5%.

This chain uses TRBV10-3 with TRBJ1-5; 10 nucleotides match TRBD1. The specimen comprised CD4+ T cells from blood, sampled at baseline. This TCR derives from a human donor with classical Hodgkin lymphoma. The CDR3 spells CAIADGDRGRQPQHF. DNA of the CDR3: TGTGCCATCGCCGACGGGGACAGGGGTCGGCAGCCCCAGCATTTT.